Below are 16 T cell receptor beta chains sequenced from a single sample in a study of graft-versus-host responses after intestinal transplantation. Sequencing was performed with immunoSEQ multiplex PCR; in TCRdb, only in-frame clones are kept and a portion is missing. The top ten clones hold around 0.82% of a sample with more than 25,000 clones, approximately 96% of them seen once. The material sequenced was PBMCs, taken roughly 29 days after intestinal transplant. These receptors were taken from a human patient who received an intestinal transplant, so some T cells may come from the graft donor.

The chain employs TRBV25-1 and TRBJ2-1; TRBD1 agrees at 9 bases. The germline CDR1 and CDR2 sequences are MGHDK and SYGVNS. The J segment lost 6 bases and the V segment lost 4 bases, leaving 7 bases of the junction unmatched. The CDR3 has 15 residues. DNA of the CDR3: TGTGCCAGCAGTGCGGGACAGGGAGGGTTCAATGAGCAGTTCTTC. It is translated as CASSAGQGGFNEQFF.

V and J are TRBV14 and TRBJ1-1, with TRBD1 matching 7 bases. The germline gives CDR1 SGHDN, CDR2 FVKESK. J was trimmed by 5 bases and V by 5 bases; bases with no gene match: 8. The CDR3 consists of 14 residues. The CDR3 DNA follows: TGTGCCAGCAGCTTATCAGGGGGTTGGACTGAAGCTTTCTTT. Translated, it gives CASSLSGGWTEAFF.

The chain links TRBV7-9 to TRBJ2-5, with D tentatively TRBD2 (5 bases). Trimming left V 5 bases short and J 5 bases short, with 9 bases between. The CDR3 has 12 residues. Germline lookup yields CDR1 SEHNR and CDR2 FQNEAQ (reference sequence). The CDR3, as DNA: TGTGCCAGCAGCCTGTGGGAGGAGACCCAGTACTTC. It encodes CASSLWEETQYF.

V usage is TRBV4-2 and J usage is TRBJ1-5; the D is unclear. Trimming removed 0 bases at V and 0 bases at J, with 6 bases between. Germline V gene lookup returns CDR1 LGHNA and CDR2 YNFKEQ. This CDR3 region has 15 residues. The CDR3 sequence: CASSQDYSSNQPQHF. The CDR3 DNA sequence: TGTGCCAGCAGCCAAGATTACAGTAGCAATCAGCCCCAGCATTTT.

The rearrangement joins TRBV2 to TRBJ2-4, with D perhaps TRBD2 (6 bases). Germline values: CDR1 SNHLY, CDR2 FYNNEI. The CDR3 is 13 amino acids. V was trimmed by 6 bases and J by 2 bases, leaving 8 bases between them. CDR3 sequence reads: CASRRDSKNIQYF. CDR3 coding DNA: TGTGCCAGCAGGAGGGACTCCAAAAACATTCAGTACTTC.

The rearrangement uses TRBV6-5 and TRBJ2-1; D unclear. Trimming removed 0 bases at V and 8 bases at J, with 17 bases between. The CDR3 sequence is 16 residues long. The germline V gene encodes CDR1 MNHEY and CDR2 SVGAGI. Written as DNA, the CDR3 is TGTGCCAGCAGTTACTCCTTCGGCGCCCCTAGGGATGAGCAGTTCTTC. Its translation: CASSYSFGAPRDEQFF.

The chain links TRBV28 to TRBJ2-7; a weak D match, TRBD1 (6 bases). Deletions cut 6 bases from V and 2 bases from J, with 14 bases between. The germline gives CDR1 MDHEN, CDR2 SYDVKM. CDR3 size: 14 residues. The CDR3 region has the DNA TGTGCCAGCAGACCGATACAGGGAGCCTACGAGCAGTACTTC. As protein: CASRPIQGAYEQYF.

This clone was observed once. The rearrangement joins TRBV5-8 to TRBJ2-7, with 10 bases matching TRBD1. Per the germline V gene, CDR1 is SGHTS and CDR2 is YDEGEE. After removal of 2 bases from V and 2 bases from J, the junction contained 4 bases not matched to a gene. The CDR3 consists of 15 residues. The CDR3 loop is CASSLRQGATYEQYF. The CDR3, as DNA: TGTGCCAGCAGCTTAAGACAGGGGGCCACCTACGAGCAGTACTTC.

V gene TRBV19 combines with J gene TRBJ2-3; 7 nucleotides agree with TRBD2. Germline V lookup: CDR1 LNHDA, CDR2 SQIVND (reference sequence). Trimming took 6 bases from V and 4 from J; bases not matched to a gene: 1. The CDR3 extends over 12 amino acids. The CDR3 sequence: CASRAGADTQYF. The CDR3 bases are TGTGCCAGTAGGGCGGGGGCAGATACGCAGTATTTT.

The chain employs TRBV29-1 and TRBJ2-3; D is perhaps TRBD1 (5 bases). This CDR3 has 14 residues. The germline gives CDR1 SQVTM, CDR2 ANQGSEA. Trimming pared 7 bases from V and 1 base from J, leaving 15 bases between. The DNA of the CDR3 is TGCAGCGCAAACAGGTCACCGGGCACAGATACGCAGTATTTT. Translated: CSANRSPGTDTQYF.

CDR3 DNA: TGCGCCAGCAGCTTGGAGGGAGGCCCCTTGGATACGCAGTATTTT. It encodes CASSLEGGPLDTQYF. The V call is TRBV5-1, the J call TRBJ2-3, with a weak D call TRBD2 (6 bases). The CDR3 runs 15 residues. Deletions cut 0 bases from V and 6 bases from J, with 14 bases between. CDR1 is SGHRS, CDR2 YFSETQ, per germline.

V and J are TRBV20-1 and TRBJ1-1; D uncertain. The CDR3 is 11 residues long. The V gene's germline CDR1 is DFQATT and CDR2 SNEGSKA (reference sequence). The ends were cut back, 5 bases at V and 3 bases at J, with 7 bases in the middle. CDR3 in amino acids: CSAGVDTEAFF. The CDR3 DNA sequence: TGCAGTGCTGGGGTAGACACTGAAGCTTTCTTT.

V and J are TRBV19 and TRBJ2-7; the match to TRBD1 covers 8 bases. The CDR3 sequence is 15 residues long. The V segment lost 3 bases and the J segment 3 bases; nucleotides outside the gene matches: 7. Germline CDR1 LNHDA, CDR2 SQIVND (reference sequence). CDR3 amino acids: CASSMTPTGDYEQYF. The DNA of the CDR3 is TGTGCCAGTAGTATGACCCCGACAGGGGACTACGAGCAGTACTTC.

This chain joins TRBV4-1 and TRBJ1-2; D possibly corresponds to TRBD1 (5 bases). Germline V lookup: CDR1 MGHRA, CDR2 YSYEKL. The CDR3 consists of 14 residues. Trimming stripped 1 base from V and 4 bases from J, with 10 bases between. CDR3 bases: TGCGCCAGCAGCCAAGTCCCGGGGACCTATGGCTACACCTTC. Translated: CASSQVPGTYGYTF.

The gene calls are TRBV5-1 and TRBJ1-5; D possibly corresponds to TRBD1 (6 bases). The CDR3 spans 14 residues. Deletions cut 1 base from V and 6 bases from J, with 11 bases between. Germline V gene data show CDR1 as SGHRS and CDR2 as YFSETQ. The CDR3 protein is CASSLQQGGQPQHF. The CDR3 DNA sequence: TGCGCCAGCAGCTTGCAACAGGGAGGTCAGCCCCAGCATTTT.

The rearrangement joins TRBV7-9 to TRBJ1-1; D perhaps matches TRBD1 (5 bases). This CDR3 spans 18 amino acids. V was pared by 5 bases and J by 0 bases, with 22 bases between. Germline lookup yields CDR1 SEHNR and CDR2 FQNEAQ (reference sequence). The CDR3 loop reads CASSPLLALTDLNTEAFF. The CDR3 bases are TGTGCCAGCAGCCCCCTTCTTGCCCTGACAGACCTGAACACTGAAGCTTTCTTT.